A selection of T cell receptor beta chains follows, all from one sample in a study of blood T cell repertoires in COVID-19. Clones were sequenced by immunoSEQ multiplex PCR, and TCRdb holds only the in-frame ones, with some missing. The table records approximately 300,000 clones, 87% of them present only once. Sequences were obtained from PBMCs or T cells enriched from blood (not recorded which). Source of these receptors: a woman aged 25 to 45 who had recovered from COVID-19. Each CDR3 is given with its conserved first and last residue. The D gene is left open where the match is weak. Expanded clones are given a class, and other clones once, few, many or no size at all.

v_gene: TRBV19; d_gene: -; j_gene: TRBJ1-1; abundance: -; CDR3aa: CASSTGVRGEAFF; CDR3nt: TGTGCCAGTAGTACGGGGGTGAGGGGTGAAGCTTTCTTT
v_gene: TRBV14; d_gene: -; j_gene: TRBJ1-1; abundance: -; CDR3aa: CASSQALRYTEAFF; CDR3nt: TGTGCCAGCAGCCAAGCGCTCAGATACACTGAAGCTTTCTTT
v_gene: TRBV5-1; d_gene: TRBD2; j_gene: TRBJ2-7; abundance: -; CDR3aa: CASSAHLGTRDYEQYF; CDR3nt: TGCGCCAGCAGCGCCCATCTAGGGACTAGGGACTACGAGCAGTACTTC
v_gene: TRBV2; d_gene: TRBD1; j_gene: TRBJ1-4; abundance: -; CDR3aa: CASSPDRGPEKLFF; CDR3nt: TGTGCCAGCAGTCCGGACAGGGGGCCTGAAAAACTGTTTTTT
v_gene: TRBV2; d_gene: -; j_gene: TRBJ1-2; abundance: -; CDR3aa: CASLSVNNEIGYTF; CDR3nt: TGTGCCAGCCTCTCTGTGAATAACGAGATCGGCTACACCTTC
v_gene: TRBV12-5; d_gene: TRBD2; j_gene: TRBJ2-7; abundance: -; CDR3aa: CASGLVLSGGQYF; CDR3nt: TGTGCTAGTGGTTTGGTCCTCTCGGGGGGACAGTACTTC
v_gene: TRBV18; d_gene: -; j_gene: TRBJ1-2; abundance: once; CDR3aa: CASSPSDQGHSSYGYTF; CDR3nt: TGTGCCAGCTCACCCTCGGATCAGGGTCACTCTTCATATGGCTACACCTTC
v_gene: TRBV6-1; d_gene: -; j_gene: TRBJ2-7; abundance: few; CDR3aa: CASSAYQMRGSYEQYF; CDR3nt: TGTGCCAGCAGTGCCTACCAAATGAGGGGGTCCTACGAGCAGTACTTC
v_gene: TRBV2; d_gene: -; j_gene: TRBJ1-1; abundance: once; CDR3aa: CASSDILSDTEAFF; CDR3nt: TGTGCCAGCAGTGATATCCTATCCGACACTGAAGCTTTCTTT
v_gene: TRBV3-1/TRBV3-2; d_gene: TRBD1; j_gene: TRBJ2-1; abundance: -; CDR3aa: CASSQTLQGQTLNNEQFF; CDR3nt: TGTGCCAGCAGCCAAACTTTACAGGGGCAAACGCTAAACAATGAGCAGTTCTTC
v_gene: TRBV3-1/TRBV3-2; d_gene: TRBD1; j_gene: TRBJ1-2; abundance: -; CDR3aa: CASSQGTGVGYGYTF; CDR3nt: TGTGCCAGCAGCCAGGGGACAGGGGTTGGCTATGGCTACACCTTC
v_gene: TRBV7-8; d_gene: -; j_gene: TRBJ1-2; abundance: -; CDR3aa: CASSLEGYDYGYTF; CDR3nt: TGTGCCAGCAGCTTAGAGGGGTACGACTATGGCTACACCTTC
v_gene: TRBV7-9; d_gene: -; j_gene: TRBJ1-2; abundance: -; CDR3aa: CASSLLAGAANYGYTF; CDR3nt: TGTGCCAGCAGCTTATTGGCGGGGGCGGCTAACTATGGCTACACCTTC
v_gene: TRBV9; d_gene: TRBD1; j_gene: TRBJ1-4; abundance: -; CDR3aa: CASSVQGTGGEKLFF; CDR3nt: TGTGCCAGCAGCGTACAGGGGACAGGGGGTGAAAAACTGTTTTTT
v_gene: TRBV12-1; d_gene: -; j_gene: TRBJ1-6; abundance: few; CDR3aa: CASSQPGGGSPLHF; CDR3nt: TGTGCCAGCAGCCAGCCTGGGGGCGGTTCACCCCTCCACTTT
v_gene: TRBV5-1; d_gene: -; j_gene: TRBJ1-2; abundance: -; CDR3aa: CASRDTNYGYTF; CDR3nt: TGCGCCAGCCGGGACACTAACTATGGCTACACCTTC
v_gene: TRBV27; d_gene: TRBD1; j_gene: TRBJ2-7; abundance: -; CDR3aa: CASSLRLVRTGIAEQYF; CDR3nt: TGTGCCAGCAGTTTACGTCTGGTCCGGACAGGGATTGCCGAGCAGTACTTC
v_gene: TRBV9; d_gene: TRBD1; j_gene: TRBJ2-5; abundance: -; CDR3aa: CASSVIGTGEGETQYF; CDR3nt: TGTGCCAGCAGCGTAATAGGGACAGGGGAAGGGGAGACCCAGTACTTC
v_gene: TRBV20-1; d_gene: TRBD1; j_gene: TRBJ2-7; abundance: -; CDR3aa: CSASRDSSYEQYF; CDR3nt: TGCAGTGCTAGTAGGGACAGCTCCTACGAGCAGTACTTC
v_gene: TRBV19; d_gene: TRBD1; j_gene: TRBJ1-2; abundance: -; CDR3aa: CASSIGTGEEGYTF; CDR3nt: TGTGCCAGTAGTATAGGGACAGGGGAGGAAGGCTACACCTTC
v_gene: TRBV12-3/TRBV12-4; d_gene: -; j_gene: TRBJ1-1; abundance: -; CDR3aa: CASSFKNTEAFF; CDR3nt: TGTGCCAGCAGTTTTAAGAACACTGAAGCTTTCTTT
v_gene: TRBV14; d_gene: TRBD2; j_gene: TRBJ2-1; abundance: -; CDR3aa: CASSQGLAGGVDEQFF; CDR3nt: TGTGCCAGCAGCCAGGGACTAGCGGGGGGGGTCGATGAGCAGTTCTTC
v_gene: TRBV27; d_gene: -; j_gene: TRBJ2-7; abundance: -; CDR3aa: CASSLAGGNEQYF; CDR3nt: TGTGCCAGCAGTTTGGCAGGGGGGAACGAGCAGTACTTC
v_gene: TRBV5-1; d_gene: -; j_gene: TRBJ1-4; abundance: -; CDR3aa: CASSLTDFNEKLFF; CDR3nt: TGCGCCAGCAGCCTGACAGATTTTAATGAAAAACTGTTTTTT
v_gene: TRBV2; d_gene: TRBD1; j_gene: TRBJ2-3; abundance: -; CDR3aa: CATQGVNTQYF; CDR3nt: TGTGCCACCCAGGGGGTAAATACGCAGTATTTT
v_gene: TRBV9; d_gene: TRBD2; j_gene: TRBJ2-7; abundance: -; CDR3aa: CASSVGSWGGTYEQYF; CDR3nt: TGTGCCAGCAGCGTAGGATCATGGGGGGGAACCTACGAGCAGTACTTC
v_gene: TRBV7-6; d_gene: TRBD1; j_gene: TRBJ1-2; abundance: -; CDR3aa: CASSLEETGGRGYTF; CDR3nt: TGTGCCAGCAGCTTAGAGGAGACAGGGGGCAGGGGCTACACCTTC
v_gene: TRBV6-5; d_gene: -; j_gene: TRBJ1-6; abundance: once; CDR3aa: CASSYGAISPLHF; CDR3nt: TGTGCCAGCAGTTACGGGGCCATTTCACCCCTCCACTTT
v_gene: TRBV2; d_gene: -; j_gene: TRBJ1-1; abundance: -; CDR3aa: CASAPEVGTEAFF; CDR3nt: TGTGCCAGCGCACCGGAGGTGGGCACTGAAGCTTTCTTT
v_gene: TRBV28; d_gene: TRBD2; j_gene: TRBJ2-5; abundance: -; CDR3aa: CATFLTSGGETQYF; CDR3nt: TGTGCCACCTTCTTGACTAGCGGGGGTGAGACCCAGTACTTC
v_gene: TRBV10-1; d_gene: TRBD1; j_gene: TRBJ1-2; abundance: -; CDR3aa: CASSDGTGKGGYTF; CDR3nt: TGCGCCAGCAGTGACGGGACAGGGAAAGGTGGCTACACCTTC